This T cell receptor beta chain appears in the sequencing data of a study of blood T cells in healthy people across ages. This clonotype appeared a few times. Its antigen is unknown. A second PCR of 7 to 11 cycles used a sample-barcoded 5' primer and a J-beta primer mix. TCRdb re-analysed the 5' RACE reads in MiXCR, keeping a single row per CDR3 protein. The data contain 730,000 or so distinct CDR3 sequences, around 43% of them singletons. Every sample gave at least 5 micrograms of total RNA when it was extracted. Regarding the study as a whole: Calculation of diversity from one million T cells yielded estimates considered to be underestimates. Possibly confounding the expanded clonotype changes was the fact that donor CMV status was unknown.

The V gene lost 0 bases and the J gene lost 0 bases, with 13 bases spanning the gap. Germline V CDR1 and CDR2: LGHDT, YNNKEL (reference sequence). This CDR3 comprises 17 residues. The receptor's source is an older man in good health. The chain links TRBV3-1 to TRBJ2-3; possible D gene TRBD2, 6 bases. The specimen sequenced was blood. The CDR3 reads CASSQESGGISTDTQYF. CDR3 DNA sequence: TGTGCCAGCAGCCAAGAATCCGGCGGGATAAGCACAGATACGCAGTATTTT.